This entry lists 15 T cell receptor beta chains sequenced from one sample in a study of T cell responses to AZD1222 COVID-19 vaccine (dated by TCRdb to the early 2020s). The sample's time point label is to be understood as: baseline before first vaccination. Preparation of the library involved the immunoSEQ multiplex PCR assay. TCRdb holds this immuneACCESS table with in-frame rearrangements only. Some clones are missing; in checked studies, unresolved V genes explain under half, and the rest has no known cause. This sample gives about 92,000 clones in total; approximately 91% of them show up just once. About a fifth of the sample is taken by the ten largest. Material: peripheral blood, obtained on day 0 of AZD1222 vaccination. The receptors originated from an adult in good health.

The chain joins TRBV25-1 to TRBJ1-6; D is unresolved. V lost 5 bases and J 8 bases, leaving 10 bases between the germline ends. This CDR3 is 13 amino acids long. Germline values: CDR1 MGHDK, CDR2 SYGVNS. CDR3 residues: CASSFDPYSPLHF. CDR3 in DNA: TGTGCCAGCAGTTTTGATCCTTATTCACCCCTCCACTTT.

The J gene is TRBJ2-5, the V gene TRBV3-1 (or the pseudogene TRBV3-2); 7 positions agree with TRBD1. Germline V gene sequence: CDR1 LGHDT, CDR2 YNNKEL (reference sequence). The V segment lost 6 bases and the J segment 4 bases; nucleotides outside the gene matches: 11. The CDR3 runs 15 residues. The CDR3: CASRATGDGRETQYF. The CDR3, as DNA: TGTGCCAGCAGAGCCACAGGGGATGGGAGAGAGACCCAGTACTTC.

The chain couples TRBV5-1 to TRBJ2-7; D is perhaps TRBD2 (6 bases). The CDR3 extends over 15 amino acids. The V end was cut by 0 bases, the J end by 5 bases, with 15 bases between. Germline assignment: CDR1 SGHRS and CDR2 YFSETQ. The CDR3 spells CASSLAPGRTNEQYF. The CDR3 region has the DNA TGCGCCAGCAGCTTGGCACCAGGGAGGACTAACGAGCAGTACTTC.

This chain uses TRBV6-5 with TRBJ1-5; 7 nucleotides align to TRBD1. The CDR3 has 14 amino acids. Germline trimming cut 6 bases from V and 6 bases from J; bases unmatched to any gene: 8. The germline V gene has CDR1 MNHEY and CDR2 SVGAGI. The CDR3 DNA reads as TGTGCCAGCAGCCCCGGGACAGCGTTTCAGCCCCAGCATTTT. Translated, it gives CASSPGTAFQPQHF.

The chain couples TRBV7-3 to TRBJ1-2; D call uncertain. The CDR3 sequence is 15 residues long. The V gene lost 8 bases and the J gene lost 4 bases, with 20 bases spanning the gap. CDR1 is SGHTA, CDR2 FQGTGA, per germline. CDR3 sequence: CASSSYTSTIYGYTF. The CDR3 nucleotides read TGTGCCAGCTCGTCCTACACCTCGACAATCTATGGCTACACCTTC.

The chain recombines TRBV6-5 with TRBJ1-6; possibly TRBD1 for D (6 bases). V lost 8 bases to trimming and J lost 8 bases, with 13 bases between them. CDR3 length: 13 amino acids. Germline V CDR1 and CDR2: MNHEY, SVGAGI. The CDR3 is CASAPGVYSPLHF. CDR3 in DNA: TGTGCCAGCGCACCAGGGGTTTATTCACCCCTCCACTTT.

The chain recombines TRBV19 with TRBJ2-2; 13 bases are shared with TRBD2. The CDR3 sequence is 16 residues long. Germline CDR1 LNHDA, CDR2 SQIVND (reference sequence). The ends lost 9 bases at V and 5 bases at J; junction bases unmatched: 9. The CDR3 region has the DNA TGTGCCAGCGAATCAGGACTAGCGGGGGAAACCGGGGAGCTGTTTTTT. As protein: CASESGLAGETGELFF.

Here the CDR3 reads CASSRTGQAGDTEAFF. CDR3 nucleotides: TGTGCCAGCAGCCGTACGGGACAGGCGGGGGACACTGAAGCTTTCTTT. V usage is TRBV7-9 and J usage is TRBJ1-1; 8 positions agree with TRBD1. Germline loops: CDR1 SEHNR, CDR2 FQNEAQ (reference sequence). Trimming removed 5 bases from V and 3 bases from J; junction bases left unmatched: 11. This CDR3 has 16 amino acids.

The V gene is TRBV2, the J gene TRBJ1-5; a weak D match, TRBD1 (5 bases). Looked up from germline, CDR1 is SNHLY and CDR2 is FYNNEI. This CDR3 is 15 amino acids long. Between the trimmed V and J ends, which lost 2 bases and 11 bases, there was a span of 19 bases. CDR3 region: CASSEQGQDMGAQHF. CDR3 sequence (DNA): TGTGCCAGCAGTGAACAGGGTCAGGACATGGGGGCCCAGCATTTT.

This chain connects TRBV18 to TRBJ2-5; D not resolved. V dropped 1 base and J dropped 2 bases, with 5 bases sitting between them. The CDR3 contains 13 residues. The germline V gene encodes CDR1 KGHSH and CDR2 LQKENI. The CDR3 DNA sequence: TGTGCCAGCTCACCACTAGAACAAGAGACCCAGTACTTC. Amino acid sequence: CASSPLEQETQYF.

The chain combines TRBV19 with TRBJ2-7; no clear D gene. Trimming removed 5 bases from V and 2 bases from J, with 16 bases in between. CDR1 and CDR2 (germline): LNHDA, SQIVND (reference sequence). The CDR3 runs 15 residues. The CDR3 reads CASSPKHTSTYEQYF. The CDR3 DNA is TGTGCCAGTAGTCCTAAACACACGAGTACCTACGAGCAGTACTTC.

The chain recombines TRBV7-9 with TRBJ1-2, with D perhaps matching TRBD1 (5 bases). V was pared by 8 bases and J by 4 bases, with 17 bases between. This CDR3 contains 14 residues. In germline, CDR1 is SEHNR, CDR2 FQNEAQ (reference sequence). CDR3 loop: CASSEGGVGYGYTF. CDR3 DNA: TGTGCCAGCTCGGAGGGAGGGGTTGGCTATGGCTACACCTTC.

The chain couples TRBV6-4 to TRBJ1-2; 7 bases align to TRBD1. Per the germline V gene, CDR1 is MRHNA and CDR2 is SNTAGT. This CDR3 comprises 13 residues. The junction had 2 bases not matched to a gene; V was cut back by 1 base and J by 6 bases. DNA of the CDR3: TGTGCCAGCAGTGACTGGACAGGAAATGGCTACACCTTC. Protein sequence: CASSDWTGNGYTF.

V usage is TRBV7-9 and J usage is TRBJ1-1; the D gene is possibly TRBD1 (5 bases). The CDR3 spans 13 residues. The V and J ends lost 3 bases and 6 bases respectively, with 11 bases between them. Germline V lookup: CDR1 SEHNR, CDR2 FQNEAQ (reference sequence). CDR3 protein: CASSFQGIAEAFF. In nucleotides, the CDR3 is TGTGCCAGCAGCTTTCAGGGAATAGCTGAAGCTTTCTTT.

V and J are TRBV7-6 and TRBJ1-6; D remains unclear. The V gene's germline CDR1 is SGHVS and CDR2 FNYEAQ. V lost 5 bases, J lost 0 bases, and 8 bases lay in between. CDR3 length equals 15 residues. Here the CDR3 reads CASSQGSSYNSPLHF. As DNA, the CDR3 is TGTGCCAGCAGCCAAGGGAGCTCCTATAATTCACCCCTCCACTTT.